This TCR beta chain was identified during a study of T cell changes during pregnancy in multiple sclerosis. Assay: immunoSEQ multiplex PCR; the TCRdb copy retains only in-frame clones and omits some. The repertoire consists of around 80,000 clones, with about 90% occurring once and the leading ten covering under 1.5%. Germline V gene sequence: CDR1 MNHNS, CDR2 SASEGT. The CDR3 is 13 residues long. The germline V and J ends were trimmed by 2 bases and 6 bases, with 10 bases remaining between them. The sequence derives from a female donor with multiple sclerosis, enrolled in a pregnancy study. This chain joins TRBV6-1 and TRBJ1-2; D not resolved. The sequences come from peripheral blood, collected before pregnancy. CDR3 DNA: TGTGCCAGCAGTGAAACAACACCTGATGGCTACACCTTC. It yields the protein CASSETTPDGYTF.